One sample yielded the 11 T cell receptor beta chains listed below, sequenced in a study of blood T cells in healthy people across ages. Then a second PCR, running about 6 to 11 cycles, was carried out with a sample-barcoded 5' primer and a J-beta primer mix. Each CDR3 protein gets one entry after TCRdb re-called the 5' RACE reads with MiXCR. Among about 800,000 distinct CDR3 sequences, roughly 25% were seen once, and the ten largest hold roughly 3.8%. This sample was shared with a second study, whose subject was T cells of mothers and their children.

Input material: blood. These receptors originate from a boy aged 10-17 years in good health.

This clonotype was counted a single time. This rearrangement joins TRBV7-8 to TRBJ2-5; possible D gene TRBD1, 7 bases. Trimming stripped 6 bases from V and 2 bases from J, with 19 bases between. The CDR3 has 16 residues. Germline V CDR1 and CDR2: SGHVS, FQNEAQ. The CDR3 region is CASRPSRGAPQETQYF. The CDR3 nucleotides are TGTGCCAGCAGACCAAGCAGGGGGGCCCCACAAGAGACCCAGTACTTC. The variable domain in full, completed from reference TRBV7-8 and TRBJ2-5, reads GAGVSQSPRYKVAKRGQDVALRCDPISGHVSLFWYQQALGQGPEFLTYFQNEAQLDKSGLPSDRFFAERPEGSVSTLKIQRTQQEDSAVYLCASRPSRGAPQETQYFGPGTRLLVL.

This clonotype was counted a few times. This chain links TRBV5-4 with TRBJ2-5; the match to TRBD2 covers 10 bases. Looked up from germline, CDR1 is SGHNT and CDR2 is YYREEE (reference sequence). With 4 bases clipped from V and 4 bases from J, the junction kept 7 bases outside the gene matches. This CDR3 region has 15 residues. This chain's CDR3 is CASSPSGRAIETQYF. CDR3 in DNA: TGTGCCAGCAGCCCTAGCGGGAGAGCCATAGAGACCCAGTACTTC.

This chain uses TRBV5-5 with TRBJ1-1; possible D gene TRBD1, 5 bases. CDR1 and CDR2 (germline): SGHKS, YYEKEE (reference sequence). There are 16 residues in the CDR3. The V end was cut by 0 bases, the J end by 4 bases, with 16 bases between. This chain's CDR3 is CASSLALAGPSTEAFF. CDR3 DNA: TGTGCCAGCAGCTTGGCCTTGGCAGGGCCCAGCACTGAAGCTTTCTTT.

The gene calls are TRBV4-3 and TRBJ2-1; the D gene is possibly TRBD1 (5 bases). The length of the CDR3 is 15 residues. The V gene's germline CDR1 is LGHNA and CDR2 YSLEER. The ends were cut back, 4 bases at V and 0 bases at J, with 10 bases in the middle. In nucleotides, the CDR3 is TGCGCCAGCAGCCCGACCACAGGCTCCTACAATGAGCAGTTCTTC. It codes for CASSPTTGSYNEQFF.

The chain combines TRBV7-9 with TRBJ1-1; 10 bases match TRBD1. CDR3 length equals 16 residues. Per germline, CDR1 SEHNR and CDR2 FQNEAQ (reference sequence). Unmatched junction bases numbered 18, after V lost 5 bases and J lost 12 bases. CDR3 sequence: CASSRGQGGSGGVTFF. CDR3 bases: TGTGCCAGCAGCCGAGGACAGGGGGGCTCAGGCGGTGTGACTTTCTTT.

The chain employs TRBV5-5 and TRBJ1-1; TRBD1 might be the D (5 bases). With 4 bases removed from V and 11 bases from J, the gap between germline ends came to 15 bases. Germline loops: CDR1 SGHKS, CDR2 YYEKEE (reference sequence). The CDR3 spans 12 residues. The CDR3 DNA follows: TGTGCCAGCAGCCTGGAACGGGGCTCGGCTTTCTTT. It translates to CASSLERGSAFF.

This clonotype was seen a handful of times. The chain has TRBV11-2 and TRBJ2-3; the D gene is possibly TRBD1 (5 bases). V was cut by 0 bases and J by 7 bases, with 14 bases left in between. From germline, CDR1 is SGHAT and CDR2 FQNNGV. The CDR3 has 15 residues. The CDR3 sequence is CASSLDTLTVNTQYF. The DNA for the CDR3 is TGTGCCAGCAGCTTAGATACATTGACAGTTAATACGCAGTATTTT. Looking up the rest from reference TRBV11-2 and TRBJ2-3 gives the full variable domain: EAGVAQSPRYKIIEKRQSVAFWCNPISGHATLYWYQQILGQGPKLLIQFQNNGVVDDSQLPKDRFSAERLKGVDSTLKIQPAKLEDSAVYLCASSLDTLTVNTQYFGPGTRLTVL.

The CDR3 loop reads CASSPPGGSGLTDTQYF. The CDR3 coding sequence is TGTGCCAGCAGCCCACCAGGCGGCTCAGGCCTCACAGATACGCAGTATTTT. This chain joins TRBV5-6 and TRBJ2-3; unclear D gene. With 4 bases removed from V and 2 bases from J, the gap between germline ends came to 20 bases. The length of the CDR3 is 17 residues. Germline V CDR1 and CDR2: SGHDT, YYEEEE.

The CDR3 here is CASSPPGPASGRRDEQFF. The CDR3 DNA reads as TGTGCCAGCAGCCCACCCGGCCCGGCTAGCGGGAGGCGGGATGAGCAGTTCTTC. This sequence joins TRBV7-9 and TRBJ2-1; 11 bases line up with TRBD2. The germline CDR1 and CDR2 sequences are SEHNR and FQNEAQ (reference sequence). This CDR3 region has 18 residues. V lost 5 bases, J lost 8 bases, and 17 bases stayed unmatched. Drawing the rest from reference TRBV7-9 and TRBJ2-1, the complete variable domain is DTGVSQNPRHKITKRGQNVTFRCDPISEHNRLYWYRQTLGQGPEFLTYFQNEAQLEKSRLLSDRFSAERPKGSFSTLEIQRTEQGDSAMYLCASSPPGPASGRRDEQFFGPGTRLTVL.

The V gene is TRBV12-3 or TRBV12-4, the J gene TRBJ2-2, with D perhaps given as TRBD1 or TRBD2 (6 bases each). V was shortened by 5 bases and J by 9 bases, with 22 bases between the two germline ends. The CDR3 is 16 residues long. The CDR3, as DNA: TGTGCCAGCAGTGCACAGGGAGGATCCCTAGCACGGGAGCTGTTTTTT. Its protein is CASSAQGGSLARELFF.

The rearrangement links TRBV12-3 or TRBV12-4 to TRBJ1-1, with D hard to call. V lost 3 bases, J lost 5 bases, and 10 bases lay in between. The CDR3 loop spans 13 amino acids. CDR3 sequence (DNA): TGTGCCAGCAGTTTCGAGGTTGGGACTGAAGCTTTCTTT. It specifies CASSFEVGTEAFF.